These 10 T cell receptor beta chains originate from one sample sequenced in a study of T cell responses to AZD1222 COVID-19 vaccine. Clones were read by immunoSEQ multiplex PCR, and TCRdb kept only the in-frame ones, dropping some. The sample consists of about 89,000 clones, around 84% of them appearing once. The source material was peripheral blood, sampled 28 days after the second AZD1222 dose. The receptor set was obtained from an adult who received the AZD1222 COVID-19 vaccine.

The table lists this clone with a few counts. The chain has TRBV11-2 and TRBJ2-2, with 8 bases lining up with TRBD2. Per germline, CDR1 SGHAT and CDR2 FQNNGV. This CDR3 comprises 15 residues. The junction had 7 bases not matched to a gene; V was cut back by 5 bases and J by 5 bases. CDR3 DNA: TGTGCCAGCAGCACCTGGACTAGCTCGACCGGGGAGCTGTTTTTT. Translated: CASSTWTSSTGELFF.

The chain has TRBV5-1 and TRBJ1-2, with 9 bases fitting TRBD1. CDR3 size: 17 residues. Germline values: CDR1 SGHRS, CDR2 YFSETQ. V lost 4 bases to trimming and J lost 4 bases; unmatched junction nucleotides: 14. The CDR3 is CASSETGPGQGAYGYTF. Here the CDR3 DNA reads TGCGCCAGCAGCGAGACGGGACCGGGACAGGGTGCCTATGGCTACACCTTC.

The rearrangement links TRBV4-3 to TRBJ2-1, with TRBD2 matching over 10 bases. Trimming removed 0 bases from V and 7 bases from J; junction bases left unmatched: 9. The CDR3 loop spans 17 amino acids. The germline V gene encodes CDR1 LGHNA and CDR2 YSLEER. CDR3 sequence: CASSQDRASGSINEQFF. The CDR3 DNA reads as TGCGCCAGCAGCCAAGATCGGGCTAGCGGGAGTATTAATGAGCAGTTCTTC.

V is TRBV5-1 and J is TRBJ1-2; 7 bases are a match to TRBD1. The germline V gene has CDR1 SGHRS and CDR2 YFSETQ. CDR3 length: 13 residues. V lost 0 bases and J lost 8; bases outside the gene matches: 4. The CDR3 spells CASSLEGAQGYTF. The CDR3 region has the DNA TGCGCCAGCAGCTTGGAGGGGGCACAGGGCTACACCTTC.

This clone was seen a few times. The chain uses TRBV30 and TRBJ1-5; tentatively, D is TRBD1 (5 bases). V was clipped by 1 base and J by 7 bases, with 11 bases between them. This CDR3 spans 13 amino acids. Germline CDR1 GTSNPN, CDR2 SVGIG (reference sequence). CDR3 sequence: CAWSEGQRQPQHF. The CDR3 DNA is TGTGCCTGGAGTGAGGGGCAGCGGCAGCCCCAGCATTTT.

This rearrangement joins TRBV27 to TRBJ2-3; D is unclear. The CDR3 sequence is 14 residues long. V was clipped by 2 bases and J by 8 bases, with 14 bases between them. The germline gives CDR1 MNHEY, CDR2 SMNVEV (reference sequence). CDR3 region: CASSLRALKGTQYF. CDR3 DNA sequence: TGTGCCAGCAGTTTAAGGGCTCTGAAGGGTACGCAGTATTTT.

This chain joins TRBV18 and TRBJ2-7, with D perhaps being TRBD1 or TRBD2 (5 bases each). The germline CDR1 and CDR2 sequences are KGHSH and LQKENI. V was clipped by 5 bases and J by 2 bases, with 10 bases between them. There are 13 residues in the CDR3. The CDR3 nucleotides are TGTGCCAGCTCAGGGGACGGAACCTACGAGCAGTACTTC. This codes for CASSGDGTYEQYF.

The chain links TRBV4-2 to TRBJ2-2; 11 bases map to TRBD2. After removal of 0 bases from V and 8 bases from J, the junction contained 8 bases not matched to a gene. Germline V gives CDR1 LGHNA, CDR2 YNFKEQ. This CDR3 has 17 amino acids. The CDR3 nucleotides read TGTGCCAGCAGCCAAGAACCGGGACTAGCGGCCTCTGGGGAGCTGTTTTTT. Residues: CASSQEPGLAASGELFF.

The genes are TRBV6-2 or TRBV6-3 and TRBJ1-2, with TRBD1 as a possible D gene (6 bases). The CDR3 spans 14 residues. Between the trimmed V and J ends, which lost 5 bases and 4 bases, there was a span of 14 bases. The germline CDR1 and CDR2 sequences are MNHEY and SVGEGT. Here the CDR3 reads CASSQDSMSYGYTF. The CDR3 DNA sequence: TGTGCCAGCAGTCAGGACAGTATGAGCTATGGCTACACCTTC.

The chain uses TRBV19 and TRBJ1-5, with a possible D match to TRBD1 (6 bases). Germline V gene sequence: CDR1 LNHDA, CDR2 SQIVND (reference sequence). CDR3 length: 16 amino acids. V lost 3 bases, J lost 1 base, and 13 bases lay in between. The CDR3 DNA reads as TGTGCCAGTAGTATGGAAGGGGGTAGAAGCAATCAGCCCCAGCATTTT. It is translated as CASSMEGGRSNQPQHF.